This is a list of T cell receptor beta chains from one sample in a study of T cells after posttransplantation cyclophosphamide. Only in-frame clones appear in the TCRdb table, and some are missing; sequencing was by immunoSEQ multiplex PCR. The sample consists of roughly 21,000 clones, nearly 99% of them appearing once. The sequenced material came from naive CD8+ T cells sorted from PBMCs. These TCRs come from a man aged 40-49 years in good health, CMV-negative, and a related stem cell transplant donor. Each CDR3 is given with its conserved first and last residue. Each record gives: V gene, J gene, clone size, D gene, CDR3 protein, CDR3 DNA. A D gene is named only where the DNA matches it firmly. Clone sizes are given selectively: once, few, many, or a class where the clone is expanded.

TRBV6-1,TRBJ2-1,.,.,CASSEEGWTEQFF,TGTGCCAGTTCGGAGGAGGGCTGGACTGAGCAGTTCTTC
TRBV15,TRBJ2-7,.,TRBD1,CATSRAQGAYEQYF,TGTGCCACCAGCAGAGCACAGGGGGCTTACGAGCAGTACTTC
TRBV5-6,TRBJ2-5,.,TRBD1,CASSRPGTDEETQYF,TGTGCCAGCAGCCGACCCGGGACAGACGAAGAGACCCAGTACTTC
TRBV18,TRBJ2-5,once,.,CASSPEMFSYSETQYF,TGTGCCAGCTCACCGGAGATGTTCAGCTATTCGGAGACCCAGTACTTC
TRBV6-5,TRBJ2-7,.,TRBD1,CASSYLAGGKYEQYF,TGTGCCAGCAGCTACCTGGCAGGGGGCAAATACGAGCAGTACTTC
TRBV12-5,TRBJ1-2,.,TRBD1,CASALGTGNGYTF,TGTGCTAGTGCTCTCGGGACAGGAAACGGCTACACCTTC
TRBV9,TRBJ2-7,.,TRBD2,CASNEAGGPREQYF,TGTGCCAGCAATGAGGCGGGAGGGCCTCGGGAGCAGTACTTC
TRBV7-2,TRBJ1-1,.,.,CASSRTSQGVFTEAFF,TGTGCCAGCAGCCGGACCTCACAGGGTGTGTTCACTGAAGCTTTCTTT
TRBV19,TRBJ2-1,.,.,CASSIVEGLYNEQFF,TGTGCCAGTAGTATAGTGGAGGGCCTCTACAATGAGCAGTTCTTC
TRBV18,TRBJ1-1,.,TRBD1,CASSVRGQVNTEAFF,TGTGCCAGCTCAGTAAGGGGACAGGTGAACACTGAAGCTTTCTTT
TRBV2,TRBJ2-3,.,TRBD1,CASSTTGSGTDTQYF,TGTGCCAGCAGTACGACAGGGTCGGGCACAGATACGCAGTATTTT
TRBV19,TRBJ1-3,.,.,CASSIDTASGNTIYF,TGTGCCAGTAGTATAGATACAGCCTCTGGAAACACCATATATTTT
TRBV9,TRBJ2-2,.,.,CASSKGVPGELFF,TGTGCCAGCTCAAAAGGGGTTCCCGGGGAGCTGTTTTTT
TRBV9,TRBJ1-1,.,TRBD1,CASNAPGGNTEAFF,TGTGCCAGCAACGCCCCAGGGGGGAACACTGAAGCTTTCTTT
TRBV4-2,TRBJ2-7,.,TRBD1,CASSLGQARYEQYF,TGTGCCAGCAGCCTAGGACAGGCCCGCTACGAGCAGTACTTC
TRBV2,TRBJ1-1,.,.,CARRTGVGNTEAFF,TGTGCCAGACGGACGGGGGTGGGGAATACTGAAGCTTTCTTT
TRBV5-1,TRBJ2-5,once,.,CASSIGGGEETQYF,TGCGCCAGCAGTATAGGAGGGGGCGAGGAGACCCAGTACTTC
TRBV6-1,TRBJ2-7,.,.,CASSATGNLYEQYF,TGTGCCAGCAGTGCTACAGGGAACCTTTACGAGCAGTACTTC
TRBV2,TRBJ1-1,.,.,CASSGQLRILGTEAFF,TGTGCCAGCAGTGGACAGCTTAGAATTCTGGGCACTGAAGCTTTCTTT
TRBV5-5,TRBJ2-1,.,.,CASRLGASGSEQFF,TGTGCCAGCAGGTTGGGGGCCAGTGGAAGTGAGCAGTTCTTC
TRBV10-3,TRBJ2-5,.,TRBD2,CAVADLAGAETQYF,TGTGCCGTCGCCGATTTAGCGGGAGCGGAGACCCAGTACTTC
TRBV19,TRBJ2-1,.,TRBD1,CASSEKERTGNDNEQFF,TGTGCCAGTAGCGAAAAAGAGAGGACAGGGAACGACAATGAGCAGTTCTTC
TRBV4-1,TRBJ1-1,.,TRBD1,CASSQDMGQKGFLNTEAFF,TGCGCCAGCAGCCAAGATATGGGACAGAAAGGATTTTTGAACACTGAAGCTTTCTTT
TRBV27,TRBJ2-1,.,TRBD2,CASSFSGTSVAEQFF,TGTGCCAGCAGTTTTTCCGGGACTAGCGTCGCTGAGCAGTTCTTC
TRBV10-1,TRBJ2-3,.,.,CASSGAGSTDTQYF,TGCGCCAGCAGTGGAGCGGGCAGCACAGATACGCAGTATTTT
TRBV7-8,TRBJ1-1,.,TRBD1,CASSPHTGGNTEAFF,TGTGCCAGCAGCCCCCATACAGGGGGGAACACTGAAGCTTTCTTT
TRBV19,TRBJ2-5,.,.,CASSIGRTVEQYF,TGTGCCAGTAGTATTGGGAGAACGGTTGAGCAGTACTTC
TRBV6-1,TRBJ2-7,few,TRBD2,CASSEGGGPYEQYF,TGTGCCAGCAGTGAAGGCGGGGGTCCGTACGAGCAGTACTTC
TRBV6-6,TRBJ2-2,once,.,CASSYSSGPGELFF,TGTGCCAGCAGTTACTCCTCAGGTCCCGGGGAGCTGTTTTTT
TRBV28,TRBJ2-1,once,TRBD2,CASSRPPGLAASYNEQFF,TGTGCCAGCAGCCGTCCTCCCGGACTAGCGGCCTCCTACAATGAGCAGTTCTTC
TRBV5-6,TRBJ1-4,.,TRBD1,CASSQTGQKLFF,TGTGCCAGCAGCCAGACAGGGCAAAAACTGTTTTTT
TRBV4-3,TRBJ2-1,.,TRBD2,CASSQGLAGAYHNEQFF,TGCGCCAGCAGCCAGGGACTAGCGGGAGCATACCACAATGAGCAGTTCTTC
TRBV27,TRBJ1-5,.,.,CASSFGGDQPQHF,TGTGCCAGCAGTTTCGGGGGTGATCAGCCCCAGCATTTT
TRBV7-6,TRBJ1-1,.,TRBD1,CASSPNRGTEAFF,TGTGCCAGCAGCCCGAACAGGGGAACTGAAGCTTTCTTT
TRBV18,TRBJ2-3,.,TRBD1,CASSPGQGARTDTQYF,TGTGCCAGCTCACCAGGACAGGGGGCACGGACAGATACGCAGTATTTT
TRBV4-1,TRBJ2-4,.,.,CASSQGPEDIQYF,TGCGCCAGCAGCCAGGGCCCGGAGGACATTCAGTACTTC
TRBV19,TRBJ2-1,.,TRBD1,CASEGRTGGPNEQFF,TGTGCCAGTGAGGGGCGGACAGGGGGACCAAATGAGCAGTTCTTC
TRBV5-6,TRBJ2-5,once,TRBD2,CASSPPGGETQYF,TGTGCCAGCAGCCCGCCGGGAGGGGAGACCCAGTACTTC
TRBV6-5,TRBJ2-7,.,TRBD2,CASSYVGGDEQYF,TGTGCCAGCAGTTATGTGGGGGGGGACGAGCAGTACTTC
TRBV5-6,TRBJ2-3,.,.,CASSLFTASTDTQYF,TGTGCCAGCAGCTTGTTCACAGCTAGCACAGATACGCAGTATTTT
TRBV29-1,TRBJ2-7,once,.,CSVEGRRPYEQYF,TGCAGCGTTGAAGGGCGGCGACCCTACGAGCAGTACTTC
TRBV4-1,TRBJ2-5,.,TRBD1,CASSQGDRVQETQYF,TGCGCCAGCAGCCAGGGTGACAGGGTTCAAGAGACCCAGTACTTC
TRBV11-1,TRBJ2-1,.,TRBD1,CASSLEGGAYNEQFF,TGTGCCAGCAGCTTAGAAGGGGGCGCCTACAATGAGCAGTTCTTC
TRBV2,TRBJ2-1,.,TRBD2,CASSGGGLEVDEQFF,TGTGCCAGTTCTGGGGGGGGTCTAGAAGTCGATGAGCAGTTCTTC
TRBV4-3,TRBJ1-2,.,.,CASSPREAANYGYTF,TGCGCCAGCAGCCCCCGGGAGGCTGCTAACTATGGCTACACCTTC
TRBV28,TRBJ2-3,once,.,CASSRAVSTDTQYF,TGTGCCAGCAGTAGAGCGGTTAGCACAGATACGCAGTATTTT
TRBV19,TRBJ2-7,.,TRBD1,CASSVGQGSYEQYF,TGTGCCAGTAGTGTCGGACAGGGATCCTACGAGCAGTACTTC
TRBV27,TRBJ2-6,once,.,CASGWSAGANVLTF,TGTGCCAGCGGCTGGAGTGCTGGGGCCAACGTCCTGACTTTC
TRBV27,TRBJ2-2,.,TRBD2,CASSSFSGGINTGELFF,TGTGCCAGCAGCTCCTTTTCGGGGGGAATTAACACCGGGGAGCTGTTTTTT
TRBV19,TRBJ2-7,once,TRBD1,CASSIRDSFYEQYF,TGTGCCAGTAGTATCCGGGACAGCTTCTACGAGCAGTACTTC
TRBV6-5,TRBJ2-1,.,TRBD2,CASSPGTSGYNEQFF,TGTGCCAGCAGTCCCGGGACTAGCGGCTACAATGAGCAGTTCTTC
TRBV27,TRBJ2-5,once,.,CASSYQNQETQYF,TGTGCCAGCAGTTACCAGAACCAAGAGACCCAGTACTTC
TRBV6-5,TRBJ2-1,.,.,CASRGTGYYNEQFF,TGTGCCAGCAGGGGTACAGGCTACTACAATGAGCAGTTCTTC
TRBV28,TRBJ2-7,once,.,CASLTGIGASVPYEQYF,TGTGCCAGCCTAACGGGCATAGGGGCTAGCGTCCCCTACGAGCAGTACTTC
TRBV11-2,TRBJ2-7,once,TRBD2,CASSLSWELAGSYEQYF,TGTGCCAGCAGCTTATCGTGGGAACTAGCGGGGTCCTACGAGCAGTACTTC
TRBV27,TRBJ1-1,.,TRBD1,CASRLQGLNTEAFF,TGTGCCAGCAGATTACAGGGGCTGAACACTGAAGCTTTCTTT
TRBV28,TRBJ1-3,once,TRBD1,CASSRDRVLSSGNTIYF,TGTGCCAGCAGCCGGGACAGGGTATTGTCCTCTGGAAACACCATATATTTT
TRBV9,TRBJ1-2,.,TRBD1,CASSPLGTGTAGSYGYTF,TGTGCCAGCAGCCCCCTCGGGACAGGTACCGCGGGGTCTTATGGCTACACCTTC
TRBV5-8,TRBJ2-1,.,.,CASSPRGANNEQFF,TGTGCCAGCAGCCCCCGGGGGGCCAACAATGAGCAGTTCTTC
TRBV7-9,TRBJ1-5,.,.,CASSLGGTQPQHF,TGTGCCAGCAGCTTGGGGGGGACTCAGCCCCAGCATTTT